This T cell receptor beta chain was found in a study of blood T cell repertoires in COVID-19 (TCRdb year 2020). Background on the whole study: Collaborator samples came from the United States, Italy and Spain and covered acute and convalescent phases of COVID-19. Where HLA class I and class II types were available, the types were taken from metadata supplied by the sample provider, not from assay-based typing. Sample metadata almost always included a de-identified subject ID, COVID-19 status, age in years and sex. The prospective study material was composed of cDNA or gDNA derived from T cells, B-cell-depleted T cells, or PBMCs. The samples were drawn from two sources: the first 160 participants of the ongoing ImmuneRACE study, and over 950 subjects contributed by 6 global collaborators. The repertoires were made available in a free public database intended to serve as a resource for research on the immune response to SARS-CoV-2. The dataset comprised deeply sampled blood TCRbeta repertoires from subjects exposed to, actively infected with, or recovered from COVID-19.

CDR1 and CDR2 (SGHRS, YFSETQ) derive from the germline V gene. The germline ends are 10 bases apart after V is trimmed by 0 bases and J by 0 bases. The CDR3 runs 15 residues from the cysteine to the phenylalanine. CDR3 DNA only is kept here, 45 bases in frame from base 1. One collaborating source in Seattle enrolled patients while the patients were actively infected and followed the patients over time throughout the course of disease. The collaborating institutions used their own protocols to collect whole blood in K2EDTA tubes. For TCRbeta analysis, collaborators shipped samples as frozen whole blood, isolated PBMCs, or DNA extracted from either of those sample types. Broad study findings and their caveats: How much clinical and demographic metadata was included differed by source and by participant, and the metadata was provided uncurated.

The immunoSEQ Assay, a bias-controlled multiplex PCR, was used to amplify TCRbeta CDR3 regions from genomic DNA. Concerning the study's data processing: The number of nucleated cells in each sample was estimated by amplification of reference gene primers within the assay. Sequence reads were collapsed and filtered to measure the absolute abundance of every unique TCRbeta CDR3 rearrangement. For each sample, productive Simpson clonality was calculated by taking the square root of Simpson's diversity index across productive rearrangements. TCRdb's version of the immuneACCESS table is confined to in-frame rearrangements and falls short of the full clone set. An unresolved V gene accounts for under half of the shortfall where checked; the remainder is of unknown origin. The V and J calls and clone size were taken over from that table, and D and trimming were inferred from the DNA. For this sample the table gives 80,000 to 100,000 clones, of which around 74% were detected only once. The top ten constitute 3.5% to 4% of the sample.

This clone was counted a few times. There is no known antigen for this receptor. Qualities for individual bases were not recorded, and no much larger clone is one base off. The receptor chain draws on TRBV5-1 and TRBJ2-7; confidence is insufficient to name the D gene. This TCR derives from an older man with COVID-19, enrolled during active disease. Source material: peripheral blood. In nucleotides, the sequence is TGCGCCAGCAGCTTGGGAGGCGGAAACTCCTACGAGCAGTACTTC. It encodes CASSLGGGNSYEQYF.